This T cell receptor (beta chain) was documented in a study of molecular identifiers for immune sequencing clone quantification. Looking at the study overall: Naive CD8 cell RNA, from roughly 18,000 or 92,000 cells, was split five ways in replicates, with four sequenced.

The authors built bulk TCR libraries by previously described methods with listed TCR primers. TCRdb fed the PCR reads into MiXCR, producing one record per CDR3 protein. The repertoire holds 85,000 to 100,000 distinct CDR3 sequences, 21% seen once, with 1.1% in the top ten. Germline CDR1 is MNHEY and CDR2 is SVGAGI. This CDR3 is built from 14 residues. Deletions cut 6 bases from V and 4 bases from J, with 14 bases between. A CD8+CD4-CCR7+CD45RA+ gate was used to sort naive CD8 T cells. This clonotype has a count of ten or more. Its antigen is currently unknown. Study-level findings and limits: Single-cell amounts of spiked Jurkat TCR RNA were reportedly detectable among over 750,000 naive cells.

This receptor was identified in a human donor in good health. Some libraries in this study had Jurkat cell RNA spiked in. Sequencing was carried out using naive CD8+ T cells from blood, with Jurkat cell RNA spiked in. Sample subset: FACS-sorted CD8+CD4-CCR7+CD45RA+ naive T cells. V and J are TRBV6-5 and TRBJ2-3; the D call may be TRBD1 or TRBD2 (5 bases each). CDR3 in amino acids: CASSDGEGSDTQYF. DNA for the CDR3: TGTGCCAGCAGCGACGGTGAGGGGTCAGATACGCAGTATTTT.